A single sample is the source of the 7 T cell receptor beta chains below, sequenced in a study of cytomegalovirus exposure and HLA in healthy donors (dated by TCRdb to the late 2010s). The library was prepared using the immunoSEQ multiplex PCR assay. For the multiplex PCR, a mixture combining 60 forward primers for TCR Vbeta segments and 13 reverse primers for TCR Jbeta segments was used. This is the immuneACCESS table as TCRdb keeps it, with only in-frame sequences that have V and J called. A part of the clones is gone; compared with another copy, unresolved V genes explain less than half, and the rest is unexplained. The sample table lists about 73,000 clones, roughly 82% of them with a count of one. The top ten hold around 12% of the sample. What was sequenced was PBMCs. The origin of the receptors is a man aged 65 to 85 in good health and CMV-seronegative.

This rearrangement joins TRBV6-1 to TRBJ2-4; D unclear. V was clipped by 2 bases and J by 7 bases, with 18 bases between them. Germline assignment: CDR1 MNHNS and CDR2 SASEGT. The CDR3 contains 16 residues. The CDR3 DNA is TGTGCCAGCAGTGAAATTCCCTCTCGATTAGTCAACATTCAGTACTTC. This sequence encodes CASSEIPSRLVNIQYF.

The V call is TRBV5-1, the J call TRBJ2-7; 7 nucleotides line up with TRBD2. Germline-derived CDR1 and CDR2 are SGHRS and YFSETQ. The CDR3 runs 14 residues. V trimming: 10 bases; J trimming: 2 bases; junction bases outside the gene matches: 12. The CDR3 bases are TGCGCCTCCAAATTGGGGGGGATCGCCTACGAGCAGTACTTC. It translates to CASKLGGIAYEQYF. Full variable domain (rest looked up from reference TRBV5-1 and TRBJ2-7): KAGVTQTPRYLIKTRGQQVTLSCSPISGHRSVSWYQQTPGQGLQFLFEYFSETQRNKGNFPGRFSGRQFSNSRSEMNVSTLELGDSALYLCASKLGGIAYEQYFGPGTRLTVT.

CDR3 protein: CASSQGVMAGGDIQYF. The CDR3 nucleotides read TGTGCCAGCAGCCAAGGGGTGATGGCAGGGGGCGACATTCAGTACTTC. The chain employs TRBV7-2 and TRBJ2-4; 8 bases fit TRBD1. The junction had 14 bases not matched to a gene; V was cut back by 5 bases and J by 8 bases. Germline CDR1 and CDR2: SGHTA and FQGNSA. The CDR3 has 16 residues.

This rearrangement joins TRBV15 to TRBJ2-1, with 12 bases that match TRBD2. CDR3 length equals 18 residues. The germline gives CDR1 LNHNV, CDR2 YYDKDF (reference sequence). With V trimmed by 0 bases and J by 4 bases, 7 bases remained unmatched. The CDR3 DNA is TGTGCCACCAGCAGAGACCTGCTAGCGGGGGGGCAATACAATGAGCAGTTCTTC. Translating gives CATSRDLLAGGQYNEQFF. The variable domain in full, with the rest retrieved from reference TRBV15 and TRBJ2-1, is DAMVIQNPRYQVTQFGKPVTLSCSQTLNHNVMYWYQQKSSQAPKLLFHYYDKDFNNEADTPDNFQSRRPNTSFCFLDIRSPGLGDTAMYLCATSRDLLAGGQYNEQFFGPGTRLTVL.

This chain uses TRBV19 with TRBJ1-5; the D is unclear. The length of the CDR3 is 12 residues. Germline CDR1 is LNHDA and CDR2 is SQIVND (reference sequence). The V end lost 3 bases, the J end lost 7 bases, and 7 bases lay between the germline ends. The DNA for the CDR3 is TGTGCCAGTAGTATGAGAGAACAGCCCCAGCATTTT. It is translated as CASSMREQPQHF.

V usage is TRBV7-2 and J usage is TRBJ2-7, with 7 positions matching TRBD2. The germline gives CDR1 SGHTA, CDR2 FQGNSA. V was clipped by 4 bases and J by 10 bases; unmatched bases: 7. The length of the CDR3 is 12 residues. CDR3 amino acids: CASSSGGLLQYF. CDR3 DNA: TGTGCCAGCAGCTCGGGGGGACTTCTCCAGTACTTC.

The genes are TRBV11-2 and TRBJ2-2; TRBD2 aligns across 8 bases. The CDR3 is 15 residues long. The junction had 2 bases not matched to a gene; V was cut back by 1 base and J by 4 bases. Germline V lookup: CDR1 SGHAT, CDR2 FQNNGV. CDR3 region: CASSLAGRATGELFF. DNA of the CDR3: TGTGCCAGCAGCTTAGCCGGGAGGGCCACCGGGGAGCTGTTTTTT.